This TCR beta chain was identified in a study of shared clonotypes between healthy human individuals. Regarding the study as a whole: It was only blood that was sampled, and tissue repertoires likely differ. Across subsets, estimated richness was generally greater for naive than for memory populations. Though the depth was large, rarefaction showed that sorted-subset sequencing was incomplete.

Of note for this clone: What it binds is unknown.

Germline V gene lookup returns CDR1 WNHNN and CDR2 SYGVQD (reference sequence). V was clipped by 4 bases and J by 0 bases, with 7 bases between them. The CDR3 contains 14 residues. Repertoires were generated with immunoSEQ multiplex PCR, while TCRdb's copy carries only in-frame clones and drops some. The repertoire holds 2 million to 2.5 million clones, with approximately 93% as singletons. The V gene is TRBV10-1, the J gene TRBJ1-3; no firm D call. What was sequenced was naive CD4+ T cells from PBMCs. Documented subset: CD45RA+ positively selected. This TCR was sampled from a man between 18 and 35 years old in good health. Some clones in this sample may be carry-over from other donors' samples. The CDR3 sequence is CASSASSSGNTIYF. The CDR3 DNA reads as TGCGCCAGCAGTGCTTCCAGCTCTGGAAACACCATATATTTT.